One and the same sample provided the 13 T cell receptor beta chains below, sequenced in a study of T cells in tuberculosis. Only in-frame clones appear in the TCRdb table, and some are missing; sequencing was by immunoSEQ multiplex PCR. The table includes 35,000 to 55,000 clones, more than 90% detected once. Sequenced material: PBMCs. The receptors derive from a donor under 30 with latent tuberculosis or without tuberculosis infection.

The chain uses TRBV7-2 and TRBJ2-2; D perhaps matches TRBD1 (7 bases). V was shortened by 6 bases and J by 4 bases, with 18 bases between the two germline ends. This CDR3 contains 16 residues. Germline V gene sequence: CDR1 SGHTA, CDR2 FQGNSA. The CDR3 region is CASSSGGHRSTGELFF. In DNA, the CDR3 is TGTGCCAGCAGTTCAGGGGGGCACAGGAGCACCGGGGAGCTGTTTTTT.

This clone has only one observation. The chain employs TRBV18 and TRBJ2-7; TRBD1 agrees at 7 bases. The CDR3 loop spans 16 amino acids. J was trimmed by 2 bases and V by 2 bases; bases with no gene match: 9. Germline CDR1 KGHSH, CDR2 LQKENI. The DNA of the CDR3 is TGTGCCAGCTCACCAGGGTACAGGGGCTACACCTACGAGCAGTACTTC. This translates into CASSPGYRGYTYEQYF.

This clone was detected once. This chain uses TRBV5-4 with TRBJ2-7; D possibly corresponds to TRBD2 (6 bases). The CDR3 runs to 14 residues. Germline V lookup: CDR1 SGHNT, CDR2 YYREEE (reference sequence). V shed 1 base and J shed 6 bases, with 14 bases lying between them. The DNA for the CDR3 is TGTGCCAGCAGCTTGCGCGGGATATTCTCCGAGCAGTACTTC. It is translated as CASSLRGIFSEQYF. Together with reference TRBV5-4 and TRBJ2-7, the CDR3 gives the full variable domain: ETGVTQSPTHLIKTRGQQVTLRCSSQSGHNTVSWYQQALGQGPQFIFQYYREEENGRGNFPPRFSGLQFPNYSSELNVNALELDDSALYLCASSLRGIFSEQYFGPGTRLTVT.

V gene TRBV5-1 combines with J gene TRBJ1-4; TRBD1 aligns across 9 bases. The germline CDR1 and CDR2 sequences are SGHRS and YFSETQ. The CDR3 is made up of 15 amino acids. Losses at the gene ends were 2 bases for V and 5 bases for J; bases not matched to a gene: 4. The CDR3 loop reads CASSLTGGGNEKLFF. For the CDR3, the DNA is TGCGCCAGCAGCTTAACAGGGGGCGGGAATGAAAAACTGTTTTTT.

The gene calls are TRBV11-3 and TRBJ1-1; a possible D gene is TRBD1 (5 bases). Trimming cost V 3 bases and J 3 bases, with 11 bases left between them. This CDR3 has 14 amino acids. The germline CDR1 and CDR2 sequences are SGHNT and YENEEA. As DNA, the CDR3 is TGTGCCAGCAGCTTGTCCAGGGATTACACTGAAGCTTTCTTT. Its protein is CASSLSRDYTEAFF.

The J gene is TRBJ2-3, the V gene TRBV5-5; TRBD2 is a possible D gene (5 bases). V lost 4 bases, J lost 5 bases, and 14 bases lay in between. The CDR3 totals 14 residues. CDR1 is SGHKS and CDR2 is YYEKEE in the germline V gene (reference sequence). In DNA, the CDR3 is TGTGCCAGCAGCAGAGCGGCTCGGGGAGATACGCAGTATTTT. Translated: CASSRAARGDTQYF.

The V and J genes are TRBV5-6 and TRBJ1-1, with D perhaps TRBD1 (6 bases). V was pared by 3 bases and J by 6 bases, with 12 bases between. CDR3 length: 13 amino acids. The germline gives CDR1 SGHDT, CDR2 YYEEEE. In DNA, the CDR3 is TGTGCCAGCAGCTATGGGACATCCCCTGAAGCTTTCTTT. Encoded protein: CASSYGTSPEAFF.

J is TRBJ2-6 and V is TRBV4-1; TRBD1 agrees at 7 bases. The CDR3 totals 18 residues. Trimming at V came to 4 bases and at J to 0 bases, leaving 9 bases not matched to a gene. Germline loops: CDR1 MGHRA, CDR2 YSYEKL. CDR3 residues: CASSLHRQGHSGANVLTF. The CDR3 DNA is TGCGCCAGCAGCCTCCATCGACAGGGTCACTCTGGGGCCAACGTCCTGACTTTC.

The CDR3, as DNA: TGCGCCAGCAGCTTGGCCTGGCGACAGGGGATCGGGGAGACCCAGTACTTC. It specifies CASSLAWRQGIGETQYF. The chain links TRBV5-1 to TRBJ2-5, with 8 bases that match TRBD1. CDR1 is SGHRS and CDR2 is YFSETQ in the germline V gene. The CDR3 is made up of 17 amino acids. The V segment lost 0 bases and the J segment 5 bases; nucleotides outside the gene matches: 12.

The chain couples TRBV6-1 to TRBJ1-1, with 9 bases identical to TRBD1. Looked up from germline, CDR1 is MNHNS and CDR2 is SASEGT. The CDR3 is made up of 15 amino acids. V trimming: 8 bases; J trimming: 0 bases; junction bases outside the gene matches: 7. In DNA form, the CDR3 reads TGTGCCAGCGGGGGACAGGGTTATCTGAACACTGAAGCTTTCTTT. Translation gives CASGGQGYLNTEAFF.

The table lists this clone with a count of one. This chain joins TRBV18 and TRBJ2-7; TRBD1 agrees at 9 bases. This CDR3 is built from 15 residues. Germline CDR1 KGHSH, CDR2 LQKENI. Trimming cost V 3 bases and J 2 bases; bases outside gene matches: 5. In DNA, the CDR3 is TGTGCCAGCTCACCTGCCGGGACAGGGACCTACGAGCAGTACTTC. Amino acid sequence: CASSPAGTGTYEQYF. Full variable domain (outside the CDR3, taken from reference TRBV18 and TRBJ2-7): NAGVMQNPRHLVRRRGQEARLRCSPMKGHSHVYWYRQLPEEGLKFMVYLQKENIIDESGMPKERFSAEFPKEGPSILRIQQVVRGDSAAYFCASSPAGTGTYEQYFGPGTRLTVT.

CDR3 bases: TGCGCCAGCAGCTTTGCGAGCTCCTACAATGAGCAGTTCTTC. Its translation: CASSFASSYNEQFF. The chain combines TRBV5-1 with TRBJ2-1; D gene ambiguous. V was clipped by 2 bases and J by 0 bases, with 6 bases between them. The length of the CDR3 is 14 residues. Germline V gene lookup returns CDR1 SGHRS and CDR2 YFSETQ.

J is TRBJ2-1 and V is TRBV29-1; 11 bases agree with TRBD2. CDR1 SQVTM and CDR2 ANQGSEA come from the germline V gene. The CDR3 consists of 16 residues. J was trimmed by 4 bases and V by 6 bases; bases with no gene match: 11. The CDR3 DNA sequence: TGCAGCGTGGGAAAAAGGGGACTAGCGGCTTACAATGAGCAGTTCTTC. Protein: CSVGKRGLAAYNEQFF.